This T cell receptor (beta chain) derives from a study of beta chain features in type 1 diabetes (dated by TCRdb to 2017 to 2018). With regard to the full study: No differences in mean age, gender distribution, total cell number or subset yield were found between patients and healthy donors. Across all samples, approximately 100 million sorted cells were examined, and cell number per subset correlated strongly with RNA yield. Naive and central memory subsets were obtained from all 30 or so donors, but regulatory and stem cell-like memory subsets were isolated from only 8 patients and roughly 8 healthy donors. In the study, recently diagnosed type 1 diabetes patients and matched healthy donors were compared on the TCRB repertoires of their sorted circulating CD4+ T cell subsets.

The High Capacity cDNA Reverse Transcription Kit was used to reverse transcribe all of the isolated RNA, meaning that expressed TCRB transcripts were what got sequenced. Naive, central memory and regulatory T cell samples underwent deep immunoSEQ sequencing, averaging about 3.57 million total reads per sample. After sorted cells were lysed in RLT buffer, RNA was extracted with DNase-treated RNeasy Micro or Mini kits, with the choice depending on cell number. To prevent cross-contamination, every cell subset was processed on its own, while patient and healthy donor samples were processed together. TCRB sequences were amplified from cDNA with the immunoSEQ multiplex PCR, producing 87-bp fragments spanning the CDR3 region. Sequencing of the amplicons was performed on the Illumina HiSeq platform. The paper's data handling went like this. Synthetic template baselines were used to correct PCR bias computationally, reads within Hamming distance 2 were collapsed together, and singletons that could not be merged were discarded. By aligning reads against IMGT, V, D and J genes, CDR3 length, and insertions or deletions at six rearrangement sites were assigned. Within each subset, clonotype counts were normalized to sorted cell number, and only after that were true diversity and Gini coefficients computed with the tcR R package. The overlap coefficient, calculated on TCRB nucleotide sequences, was used to quantify repertoire sharing. Out-of-frame TCRB sequences from naive cells were analyzed to stand in for the pre-selection repertoire. TCRdb's version of the immuneACCESS table is confined to in-frame rearrangements and falls short of the full clone set. An unresolved V gene accounts for under half of the shortfall where checked; the remainder is of unknown origin. That table furnishes V, J and clone size, whereas the DNA furnished D and trimming. The sample data list roughly 500,000 clones, and 9.5% to 12% of these were observed just once. The top ten clonotypes cover approximately 0.045% of the sample.

V lost 1 base and J lost 2 bases; the stretch between them is 9 bases long. Counted from cysteine to phenylalanine, this CDR3 has 14 amino acids. CDR3 DNA only is kept here, 42 bases in frame from base 1. Taken from the germline V gene (reference sequence), the CDR1 and CDR2 loops are SEHNR and FQNEAQ. A single peripheral blood draw of roughly 0.11 L on average was collected from each donor into heparinised tubes. Using a panel that included CD45RO, CCR7, CD25, CD127, CD95 and CD27, naive, central memory, regulatory and stem cell-like memory CD4+ T cells were sorted on a BD FACSAria II. A purity above 98% was achieved for all sorted populations. PBMCs were isolated immediately by Lymphoprep density gradient centrifugation and stained directly without culture. Samples were stained and sorted in pairs, with one healthy donor and one patient per experiment, so that batch effects were minimized. This clone was counted a few times. The antigen this receptor binds is unknown. Base qualities are not recorded, but no much larger clone differs from it by a single base.

The research as a whole found: Because small numbers of individuals were included in the HLA sub-analyses, any influence of HLA type on TCRB rearrangement was left unresolved. In all four CD4+ subsets, TCRB CDR3 length was moderately but significantly shorter in type 1 diabetes patients. PCR may preferentially amplify shorter templates, but because patient and control samples were amplified and corrected together, any resulting skew would affect both groups equally. Naive, central memory and regulatory TCRB repertoires appeared more similar among patients than among healthy donors. Because cDNA rather than genomic DNA was sequenced, highly expressing activated cells could have been over-represented, although no difference in activation and CD3 levels was found between groups. At VDJ recombination sites, patients with type 1 diabetes made fewer insertions and deleted more nucleotides, a pattern implying thymic rearrangement abnormalities.

The sample taken for sequencing was naive CD4+ T cells from blood. The cell subset or site label, as the study defines it: true naive CD4+ T cells. This clonotype was obtained from a woman between 18 and 29 years old in good health. In this chain, TRBV7-9 is recombined with TRBJ2-7; TRBD1 could be the D gene, as 5 bases match. The base sequence is TGTGCCAGCAGCTTAGGGGGCACGGCCTACGAGCAGTACTTC. It codes for CASSLGGTAYEQYF.